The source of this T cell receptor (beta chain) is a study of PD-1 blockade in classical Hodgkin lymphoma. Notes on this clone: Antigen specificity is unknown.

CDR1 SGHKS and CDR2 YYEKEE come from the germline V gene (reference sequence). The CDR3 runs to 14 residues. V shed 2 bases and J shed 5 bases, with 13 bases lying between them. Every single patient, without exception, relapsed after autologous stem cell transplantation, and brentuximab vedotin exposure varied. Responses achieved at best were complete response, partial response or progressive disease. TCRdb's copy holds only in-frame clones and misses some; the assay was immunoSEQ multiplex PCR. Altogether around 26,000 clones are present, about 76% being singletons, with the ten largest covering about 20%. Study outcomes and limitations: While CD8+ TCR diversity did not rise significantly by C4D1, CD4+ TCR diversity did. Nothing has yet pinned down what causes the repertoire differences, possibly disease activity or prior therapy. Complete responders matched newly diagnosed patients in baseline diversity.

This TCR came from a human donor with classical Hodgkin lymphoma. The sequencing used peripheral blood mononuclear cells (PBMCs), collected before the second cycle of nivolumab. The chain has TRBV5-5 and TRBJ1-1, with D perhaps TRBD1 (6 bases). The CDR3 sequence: CASSFPGGRTEAFF. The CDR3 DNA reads TGTGCCAGCAGCTTCCCGGGGGGCAGAACTGAAGCTTTCTTT.